Each of the 12 T cell receptor beta chains below was sequenced from the same sample in a study of T-cell reconstitution after alpha-beta-depleted transplantation in children. The TCRbeta library incorporated unique molecular identifiers. TCRdb ran MiXCR on the PCR reads and lists one entry per CDR3 protein. Here the sample spans about 610,000 distinct CDR3 sequences, roughly a tenth being singletons. Material: PBMCs from the stem cell graft donor, obtained from the stem cell graft. Receptors originate from a human donor who donated a stem cell graft to a child with acute myeloid leukemia.

This clonotype has a handful of counts. The rearrangement links TRBV20-1 to TRBJ2-7; D may be TRBD1 (5 bases). Germline values: CDR1 DFQATT, CDR2 SNEGSKA (reference sequence). Trimming pared 3 bases from V and 0 bases from J, leaving 12 bases between. This CDR3 comprises 14 residues. CDR3 bases: TGCAGTGCTAGGGTAGGGGCCTCCTCCTACGAGCAGTACTTC. This codes for CSARVGASSYEQYF.

This clonotype appeared a few times. The chain joins TRBV4-2 to TRBJ1-5, with D possibly TRBD1 on 5 matching bases. V was shortened by 0 bases and J by 4 bases, with 13 bases between the two germline ends. The CDR3 sequence is 16 residues long. Per germline, CDR1 LGHNA and CDR2 YNFKEQ. CDR3 bases: TGTGCCAGCAGCCAAGATCAGGGACGGAATAATCAGCCCCAGCATTTT. This translates into CASSQDQGRNNQPQHF.

This rearrangement joins TRBV27 to TRBJ2-7; 9 nucleotides line up with TRBD1. Germline V CDR1 and CDR2: MNHEY, SMNVEV (reference sequence). Unmatched junction bases numbered 10, after V lost 5 bases and J lost 5 bases. This CDR3 region has 15 residues. This chain's CDR3 is CASSIPGQGKDEQYF. The CDR3 region has the DNA TGTGCCAGCAGTATACCGGGACAGGGTAAGGACGAGCAGTACTTC.

The V call is TRBV5-1, the J call TRBJ2-2; D uncertain. V lost 3 bases and J 4 bases, leaving 13 bases between the germline ends. The germline gives CDR1 SGHRS, CDR2 YFSETQ. CDR3 size: 15 residues. Here the CDR3 reads CASSSSDRLTGELFF. In nucleotides, the CDR3 is TGCGCCAGCAGCTCTTCCGACCGCCTCACCGGGGAGCTGTTTTTT.

This clonotype was detected many times. The rearrangement uses TRBV7-9 and TRBJ2-2; D might be TRBD1 (6 bases). The V gene lost 5 bases and the J gene lost 3 bases, with 16 bases spanning the gap. CDR3 length equals 16 residues. CDR1 and CDR2 from the germline V gene are SEHNR and FQNEAQ (reference sequence). CDR3 protein: CASSPGWGLDTGELFF. CDR3 nucleotide sequence: TGTGCCAGCAGCCCAGGTTGGGGGCTGGACACCGGGGAGCTGTTTTTT.

This clonotype was recorded a few times. V is TRBV6-2 or TRBV6-3 and J is TRBJ2-7; a weak D match, TRBD2 (5 bases). Germline V gives CDR1 MNHEY, CDR2 SVGEGT. The CDR3 is 19 residues long. V dropped 1 base and J dropped 4 bases, with 26 bases sitting between them. The CDR3 is CASSYWFAPGLDLYYEQYF. The CDR3 region has the DNA TGTGCCAGCAGTTACTGGTTTGCTCCAGGATTGGACTTGTATTACGAGCAGTACTTC.

The table lists this clonotype with many counts. This CDR3 reads CSALTGKKGDQPQHF. The DNA of the CDR3 is TGCAGCGCCTTAACAGGGAAGAAGGGGGATCAGCCCCAGCATTTT. The chain has TRBV29-1 and TRBJ1-5, with D possibly matching TRBD1 (6 bases). Trimming removed 7 bases at V and 5 bases at J, with 21 bases between. This CDR3 contains 15 residues. Germline CDR1 is SQVTM and CDR2 is ANQGSEA.

This clonotype was recorded many times. The rearrangement joins TRBV6-5 to TRBJ2-7, with 7 bases identical to TRBD2. The CDR3 extends over 15 amino acids. Germline CDR1 is MNHEY and CDR2 is SVGAGI. The J segment lost 5 bases and the V segment lost 0 bases, leaving 7 bases of the junction unmatched. The chain's CDR3 is CASSYSAGVLNEQYF. As DNA, the CDR3 is TGTGCCAGCAGTTACTCGGCGGGAGTCTTGAACGAGCAGTACTTC.

This clonotype showed up many times. The J gene is TRBJ1-1, the V gene TRBV27; the D gene is possibly TRBD1 (6 bases). The CDR3 contains 15 residues. Germline lookup yields CDR1 MNHEY and CDR2 SMNVEV (reference sequence). The V end lost 5 bases, the J end lost 0 bases, and 13 bases lay between the germline ends. The chain's CDR3 is CASSPSAGVNTEAFF. In DNA, the CDR3 is TGTGCCAGCAGTCCGTCGGCAGGGGTGAACACTGAAGCTTTCTTT.

At least ten counts were recorded for this clonotype. The rearrangement uses TRBV6-5 and TRBJ2-7; the match to TRBD1 covers 7 bases. V lost 2 bases to trimming and J lost 5 bases; unmatched junction nucleotides: 6. This CDR3 comprises 14 residues. The V gene's germline CDR1 is MNHEY and CDR2 SVGAGI. This CDR3 is CASSYDRVRNEQYF. For the CDR3, the DNA is TGTGCCAGCAGTTACGACAGGGTGAGGAACGAGCAGTACTTC.

A few counts support this clonotype. This chain uses TRBV7-9 with TRBJ2-5; no firm D call. Trimming took off 4 bases at V and 5 bases at J, with 17 bases between the two ends. CDR1 SEHNR and CDR2 FQNEAQ come from the germline V gene (reference sequence). This CDR3 is 15 amino acids long. The CDR3 here is CASSSAGPSEETQYF. The CDR3 bases are TGTGCCAGCAGCTCCGCCGGACCGTCCGAGGAGACCCAGTACTTC.

This clonotype was recorded a few times. DNA of the CDR3: TGTGCCAGCAGTCCCCAATGGGCAACTAATGAAAAACTGTTTTTT. The encoded protein is CASSPQWATNEKLFF. The chain links TRBV6-1 to TRBJ1-4, with no clear D. This CDR3 spans 15 amino acids. The germline V gene has CDR1 MNHNS and CDR2 SASEGT. The V and J ends lost 5 bases and 0 bases respectively, with 10 bases between them.